This TCR beta chain was retrieved from a study of CD8+ T cells in alopecia areata. On the study more broadly: Scoring of severity for treated patients was based on percentage of affected scalp area. General study findings and limits: There was only one nonresponder, so it was unclear how baseline CD8+ expansion relates to response. Mice showed clearer TCR sharing than patients did, a gap that was possibly HLA-related.

Following RNA extraction, reverse transcription yielded cDNA that acted as the sequencing template. Here immunoSEQ multiplex PCR was the method, and the copy in TCRdb shows in-frame clones only, minus some. This sample has about 200,000 clones, with about two fifths found just once. With regard to this clone: Its antigen is undetermined.

CDR1 is DFQATT and CDR2 is SNEGSKA in the germline V gene (reference sequence). Trimming removed 6 bases at V and 5 bases at J, with 10 bases between. This CDR3 contains 11 residues. Noted treatment: oral pan-JAK inhibitor, 5-10 mg twice daily. This chain joins TRBV20-1 and TRBJ1-2; D is unresolved. Material: CD4+ T cells sorted from blood, obtained at approximately week 34, from a patient treated with tofacitinib. This sequence was found in a human donor with alopecia areata. The CDR3 sequence: CSAPRRYGYTF. CDR3 DNA: TGCAGTGCCCCAAGGAGGTATGGCTACACCTTC.